This note documents a single T cell receptor beta chain sequence. Sequencing used immunoSEQ multiplex PCR; TCRdb keeps in-frame clones, though not all of them. The sample has about 80,000 clones, over 75% seen once. The germline V gene encodes CDR1 MNHEY and CDR2 SVGAGI. V shed 6 bases and J shed 0 bases, with 12 bases lying between them. The CDR3 consists of 15 residues. This entry is derived from a study of T cell changes during pregnancy in multiple sclerosis. The TCR originated in a female donor with multiple sclerosis, enrolled in a pregnancy study. J is TRBJ1-5 and V is TRBV6-5; perhaps TRBD1 as D (5 bases). The sequencing used peripheral blood, collected before pregnancy. The CDR3 is CASRYDRYSNQPQHF. The CDR3 DNA sequence: TGTGCCAGCAGATACGACAGATATAGCAATCAGCCCCAGCATTTT.